The clone carrying this TCR beta chain was seen only a few times. Its specificity is unknown. TCRdb independently ran MiXCR on the 5' RACE reads; one entry per CDR3 protein. The sample includes 400,000 or so distinct CDR3 sequences, around 18% of them seen just once. This sample was included in a study of T-cell memory formation after mild COVID-19. Regarding the study as a whole: Confirmation was lacking for SARS-CoV-2 specificity of second-wave clones that peaked on day 37. Whereas later expanders leaned CD4+, clones contracting day 15 to 85 showed a balanced CD4/CD8 makeup.

Trimming removed 1 base from V and 10 bases from J, with 18 bases in between. Germline CDR1 reads SGHNT; CDR2 reads YYREEE (reference sequence). This CDR3 comprises 15 residues. The sample taken for sequencing was PBMCs or a T cell subset sorted from them (not recorded which). The chain has TRBV5-4 and TRBJ2-1; a weak D match, TRBD2 (7 bases). This TCR was recovered from an adult woman who had mild COVID-19 (a few samples of this study predate the infection). Cell type and time point are not known. CDR3 sequence: CASSLRTRGSWEQFF. In DNA, the CDR3 is TGTGCCAGCAGCTTGCGGACTAGGGGGTCATGGGAGCAGTTCTTC. The complete variable domain, with remaining parts taken from reference TRBV5-4 and TRBJ2-1, reads ETGVTQSPTHLIKTRGQQVTLRCSSQSGHNTVSWYQQALGQGPQFIFQYYREEENGRGNFPPRFSGLQFPNYSSELNVNALELDDSALYLCASSLRTRGSWEQFFGPGTRLTVL.